This T cell receptor beta chain was recovered during a study of blood T cell repertoires in COVID-19. The data were produced by immunoSEQ multiplex PCR, yet TCRdb's version contains in-frame clones alone and is incomplete. The sample shows about 150,000 clones, over 80% of them seen only once. The CDR3 sequence is 19 residues long. V lost 3 bases to trimming and J lost 0 bases, with 21 bases between them. CDR1 and CDR2 (germline): KGHSH, LQKENI. The clonotype was recovered from a man in his sixties or seventies who had been exposed to COVID-19. The material sequenced was PBMCs or T cells enriched from blood (not recorded which). This rearrangement joins TRBV18 to TRBJ1-3; D uncertain. The CDR3 coding sequence is TGTGCCAGCTCACCTGGAGGACTGACAACACTTTCCTCTGGAAACACCATATATTTT. Translating it yields CASSPGGLTTLSSGNTIYF. The full variable domain, in which reference TRBV18 and TRBJ1-3 provide the parts outside the CDR3, is NAGVMQNPRHLVRRRGQEARLRCSPMKGHSHVYWYRQLPEEGLKFMVYLQKENIIDESGMPKERFSAEFPKEGPSILRIQQVVRGDSAAYFCASSPGGLTTLSSGNTIYFGEGSWLTVV.